The sequence of this T cell receptor beta chain was determined in a study of T-cell reconstitution after alpha-beta-depleted transplantation in children (dated by TCRdb to the mid-2010s). Concerning the study at large: Using TCR repertoire profiling, the study quantitatively followed how T-cell immune reconstitution unfolded in children after TCRalphabeta/CD19-depleted allogeneic hematopoietic cell transplantation.

Libraries were constructed by PCR. The instrument was an Illumina HiSeq 2500. TCR library preparation used molecular barcoding, with unique molecular identifiers applied to normalize quantification of the TCRbeta repertoire. TCRdb reworked the public reads: Q25 trimming with fastp, MiXCR clone assembly, productive beta chains retained. Each entry is one CDR3 protein sequence, shown with its most common DNA and genes. The sample has just under 350,000 distinct CDR3 sequences on record, under 20% of them singletons. Clones ranked in the top ten supply roughly 40% of the sample. CDR1 and CDR2, looked up from the germline V gene, are SQVTM and ANQGSEA. Germline trimming: 6 bases from V, 2 bases from J; junction bases outside gene matches: 17. The CDR3 numbers 18 residues from cysteine through phenylalanine. The only DNA kept is the CDR3, 54 bases in frame from the first base. This clonotype was found a few times. No cognate antigen has been identified for it. Per-nucleotide qualities are absent, and no much larger clonotype sits a single base away.

The investigation overall reported the following: About two months after transplant, the apparently early recovery of alphabetaT-cell counts reportedly depended on just several hundred clones that had expanded rapidly and came from non-depleted graft cells. In some patients, high TCRbeta diversity at day 60 was attributed to recipient T cells and intrathymic progenitors that had survived conditioning. Over subsequent months, a decline in hyperexpanded clone frequencies was noted, and after one year, T-cell counts and TCRbeta diversity were mostly ascribed to newly produced T cells.

What this sample's treatment or condition label stands for: allogeneic hematopoietic cell transplantation with graft depleted of TCRalphabeta T cells and CD19 B cells. TCRalphabeta/CD19-depleted allogeneic hematopoietic cell grafts were given to the transplant recipients, all of whom were children. The receptor comes from a male patient under 10 years old who had a stem cell transplant for acute lymphoblastic leukemia, so the T cells may come from the graft donor. This chain is built from TRBV29-1 and TRBJ2-3; TRBD2 agrees with 10 junctional bases. Here the sequenced sample was PBMCs, mostly from graft donor cells, taken 360 days after TCRalphabeta/CD19-depleted stem cell transplant. The CDR3 has the sequence CSVQGIAGLAKITDTQYF. The nucleotide sequence is given as TGCAGCGTCCAGGGGATCGCGGGACTAGCGAAAATCACAGATACGCAGTATTTT.